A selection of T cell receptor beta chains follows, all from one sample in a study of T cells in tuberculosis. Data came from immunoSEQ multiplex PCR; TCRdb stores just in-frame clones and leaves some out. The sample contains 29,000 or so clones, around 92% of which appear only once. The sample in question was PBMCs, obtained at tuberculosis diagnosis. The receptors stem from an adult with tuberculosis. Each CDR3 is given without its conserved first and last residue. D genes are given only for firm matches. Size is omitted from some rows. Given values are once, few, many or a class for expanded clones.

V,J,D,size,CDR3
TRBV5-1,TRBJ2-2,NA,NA,ASTLSRLGTGELF
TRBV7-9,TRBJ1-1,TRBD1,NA,ASSLAGQGSEAF
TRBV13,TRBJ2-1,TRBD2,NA,ASSSGTIYNEQF
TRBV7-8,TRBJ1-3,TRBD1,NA,ASSPRTGPGNTIY
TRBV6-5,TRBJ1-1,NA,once,ASSYSRGGNTEAF
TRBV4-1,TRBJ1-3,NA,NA,ASSQGVQISGNTIY
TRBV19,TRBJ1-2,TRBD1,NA,ASSISGTANYGYT
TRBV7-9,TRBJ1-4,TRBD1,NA,ASSEGQGIGTNEKLF
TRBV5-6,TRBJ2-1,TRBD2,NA,ASSLAGGGSSYNEQF
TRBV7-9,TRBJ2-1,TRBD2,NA,ASSLDTSGYNEQF
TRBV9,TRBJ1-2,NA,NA,ASSEEDVRTYGYT
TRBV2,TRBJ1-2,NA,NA,ASSLRLLARSGYT
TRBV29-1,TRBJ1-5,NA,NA,SVKNFVSNQPQH
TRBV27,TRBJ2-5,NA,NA,ASSLVRGGETQY
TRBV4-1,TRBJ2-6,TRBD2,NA,ASSQEFRAGRAGANVLT
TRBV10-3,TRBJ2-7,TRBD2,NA,ASSLTSGAFYEQY
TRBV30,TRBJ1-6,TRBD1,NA,AWSVQGATYNSPLH
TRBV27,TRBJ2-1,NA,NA,ASRTGSHEQF
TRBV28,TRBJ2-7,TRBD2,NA,ASRGGPALEQY
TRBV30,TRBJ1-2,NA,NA,AWSVRYGGSGYT
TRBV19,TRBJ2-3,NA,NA,ASSLSRRADTQY
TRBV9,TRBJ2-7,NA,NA,ASSVGNSGGEQY
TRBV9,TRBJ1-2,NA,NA,ASSVSRGAFSYGYT
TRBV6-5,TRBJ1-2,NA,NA,ASVDELDYGYT
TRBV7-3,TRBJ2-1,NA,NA,ASSLTGVYNEQF
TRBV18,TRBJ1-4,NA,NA,ASSRGDGEKLF
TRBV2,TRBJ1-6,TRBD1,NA,ASSEPDRASSYNSPLH
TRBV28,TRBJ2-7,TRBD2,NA,ASRQTSGHEQY
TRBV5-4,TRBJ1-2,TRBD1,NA,ASSLVGTAQGYT
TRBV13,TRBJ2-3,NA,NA,ASSSWGLGGTDTQY
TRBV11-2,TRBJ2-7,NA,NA,ASSLTYEQY
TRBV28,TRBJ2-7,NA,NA,ASSLGRASYEQY
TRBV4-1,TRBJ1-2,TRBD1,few,ASSQDPRTGSNYGYT
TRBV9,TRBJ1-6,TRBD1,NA,ASSASPRDRTSPLH
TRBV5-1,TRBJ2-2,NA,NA,ASSLVGPYGGLTGELF
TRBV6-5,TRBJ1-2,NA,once,ASRRFLYGYT
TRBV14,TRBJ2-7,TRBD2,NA,ASSLSGVSYEQY
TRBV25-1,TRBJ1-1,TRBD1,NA,ASTRDRGMNTEAF
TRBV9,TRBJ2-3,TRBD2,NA,ASSVVREGTDTQY
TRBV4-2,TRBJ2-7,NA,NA,ASSQESYVGGDYEQY
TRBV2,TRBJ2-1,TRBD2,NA,ASSGGEPSGRGEQF
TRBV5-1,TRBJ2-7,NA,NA,ASTPQGLYEQY
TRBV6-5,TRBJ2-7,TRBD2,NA,ASSYLILAGLGEQY
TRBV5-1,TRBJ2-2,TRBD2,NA,ASSLVSGVLTGELF
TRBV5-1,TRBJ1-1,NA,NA,ASSLAGGEKDTEAF
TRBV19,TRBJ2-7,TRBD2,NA,ASRTGGGSYEQY
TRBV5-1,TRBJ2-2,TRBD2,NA,ASSPGRGLAGGQTGELF
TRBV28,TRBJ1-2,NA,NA,ASSLRDIYGYT
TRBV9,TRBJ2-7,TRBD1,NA,ASSSDRGRDEQY
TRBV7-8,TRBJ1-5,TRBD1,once,ASSLNRGLTNQPQH
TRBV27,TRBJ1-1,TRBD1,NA,ATRTGGDKAF